This T cell receptor beta chain was identified in a study of T cell clones after liver transplantation. Study as a whole: Draws occurred before transplant, before withdrawal, and after complete or failed withdrawal.

The ends were cut back, 4 bases at V and 3 bases at J, with 11 bases in the middle. CDR1 and CDR2 from the germline V gene are SGDLS and YYNGEE. This CDR3 has 13 residues. Produced via immunoSEQ multiplex PCR; TCRdb's table is partial and in-frame only. The sample yields some 60,000 clones, 70% seen once. The receptor was isolated from a human patient who received a liver transplant. Some T cells may be graft donor cells. This chain uses TRBV9 with TRBJ2-7; D ambiguous. This specimen consisted of CD4+ T cells from blood, obtained at the roughly 15-month timepoint. The CDR3 DNA sequence: TGTGCCAGCAGCCCGGGTCCAAACTACGAGCAGTACTTC. Translation: CASSPGPNYEQYF.